Here is one TCR beta chain with its context. The specificity of this receptor is unknown. No much larger clone is present one base from it, and per-base qualities are unavailable. The data stem from a study of T cells in localized non-small cell lung cancer (dated by TCRdb to the early 2020s). Broadly, across the study: Comparing tumors with uninvolved tumor-adjacent lungs, the study looked at the T cell repertoires of approximately 250 patients with early-stage NSCLC. A mean age of roughly 66 years was recorded for the NSCLC patients, of whom roughly 130 were male and 95 to 110 were female. The cohort was made up of 200 to 250 treatment-naive NSCLC patients whose localized lung tumors had been resected. The paper's findings and limits, for the study overall: Because of the exploratory design, TCR variables were selected using unadjusted p-values without false-discovery rate correction. The highest T cell clonality was observed in uninvolved tumor-adjacent lung, where clonality exceeded that of tumor, suggesting that antigenic responses were more focused in uninvolved tumor-adjacent lung. Higher blood T cell density associated with longer overall survival, while higher adjacent-lung clonality associated with shorter survival. Of the top 100 tumor clones, a median of 57 were detected in paired uninvolved adjacent lung; about 26 were also among that lung's top 100. Because multi-region sequencing of the tumors was not done, intratumor heterogeneity could not be ruled out.

The immunoSEQ Assay was used to sequence TCR beta CDR3 regions from DNA. From the authors' description of their analysis: To compute T cell density, TCR beta template counts were normalized to usable DNA, which was estimated by amplifying housekeeping genes. Richness was estimated with the preseqR package, extrapolating to 400,000 templates for PBMC samples and 120,000 templates for tissue samples. Clonality was defined as one minus Pielou's evenness. Tissue-enriched TCRs were identified through differential abundance testing performed on productive amino-acid clonotypes, with a minimum total count of 5 and an alpha of 0.1. The Jaccard Index and the Morisita Overlap Index were used to measure repertoire overlap between compartments. TCR beta CDR3s were clustered by GLIPH together with public tetramer-defined viral CDR3s, and at least three viral sequences plus V-gene enrichment were required for viral motifs. TCRdb retrieved this table from immuneACCESS and kept in-frame rearrangements only. Not all clones are present; in checked studies, unresolved V genes account for under half, and no reason is known for the remainder. That table furnishes V, J and clone size, whereas the DNA furnished D and trimming. This sample comprises around 45,000 clones, around 83% of them detected only once. 2.5% of the sample lies in the top ten.

At diagnosis, tumor, uninvolved tumor-adjacent lung and peripheral blood were collected and then preserved as a mix of FFPE and fresh-frozen material. For TCR repertoire profiling, blood samples were analyzed in the form of peripheral blood mononuclear cells. Inclusive of the bounding cysteine and phenylalanine, the CDR3 is 16 residues long. Just the 48-base CDR3 DNA is kept, in frame starting at base 1. Via the germline V gene (reference sequence), CDR1 is SEHNR and CDR2 FQNEAQ. V loses 3 bases of germline sequence and J loses 6 bases, and the interval between the two ends is 19 bases. This sequence uses TRBV7-9 and TRBJ2-3, with the D gene possibly TRBD1 or TRBD2, each one fitting 7 bases. The clonotype comes from a man aged 40-75 years with stage II lung adenocarcinoma. Sequencing used PBMCs, obtained before any cancer treatment. The DNA reads TGTGCCAGCAGCTTCCCAGGGGGGGGAGGTTATGATACGCAGTATTTT. It translates to CASSFPGGGGYDTQYF.